These T cell receptor beta chains were read from a single sample in a study of blood T cell repertoires in COVID-19. Produced via immunoSEQ multiplex PCR; TCRdb's table is partial and in-frame only. The sample consists of some 200,000 clones, about 79% of them appearing once. The material sequenced was peripheral blood. The receptors shown here come from a woman in her 70s with acute or convalescent COVID-19. CDR3s include the opening cysteine and the closing phenylalanine or tryptophan. D genes are given only for firm matches. Not every row has a clone size; where given, it reads once, few, many or a size class.

D	size	V	J	CDR3	DNA
NA	NA	TRBV19	TRBJ1-3	CASSLRRRPGSSGNTIYF	TGTGCCAGTAGCCTACGACGGAGGCCAGGTAGCTCTGGAAACACCATATATTTT
NA	NA	TRBV3-1/TRBV3-2	TRBJ1-2	CASSPDRSPTSNYGYTF	TGTGCCAGCAGTCCCGACAGGTCACCTACGTCTAACTATGGCTACACCTTC
NA	once	TRBV5-6	TRBJ2-7	CASSYYPNIRGDTYEQYF	TGTGCCAGCAGCTATTACCCAAACATCAGGGGCGACACCTACGAGCAGTACTTC
NA	NA	TRBV6-5	TRBJ2-5	CASSVLETQYF	TGTGCCAGCAGCGTGTTGGAGACCCAGTACTTC
NA	NA	TRBV6-1	TRBJ2-7	CASSERVVPYEQYF	TGTGCCAGCAGTGAAAGAGTCGTCCCCTACGAGCAGTACTTC
NA	NA	TRBV5-6	TRBJ2-5	CASSLALLRASKEAETQYF	TGTGCCAGCAGCTTGGCCTTGTTGCGGGCCAGCAAGGAAGCGGAGACCCAGTACTTC
NA	NA	TRBV4-1	TRBJ2-5	CASSHLRGDGETQYF	TGCGCCAGCAGCCACCTCAGGGGAGATGGAGAGACCCAGTACTTC
NA	NA	TRBV6-4	TRBJ2-3	CASSDSSRGGTDTQYF	TGTGCCAGCAGTGACAGTTCCAGGGGTGGCACAGATACGCAGTATTTT
TRBD2	NA	TRBV12-5	TRBJ2-1	CASGLVTLLSGRQYNEQFF	TGTGCTAGTGGTTTGGTAACCCTACTTAGCGGGAGACAATACAATGAGCAGTTCTTC
TRBD1	NA	TRBV7-6	TRBJ2-5	CASSAQGAGVYETQYF	TGTGCCAGCAGCGCACAGGGGGCGGGGGTTTATGAGACCCAGTACTTC
NA	NA	TRBV7-2	TRBJ2-3	CASSLGAGKTDTQYF	TGTGCCAGCAGCTTAGGGGCGGGTAAGACAGATACGCAGTATTTT
NA	NA	TRBV11-2	TRBJ2-3	CASSFTIGGTDTQYF	TGTGCCAGCAGCTTTACTATAGGGGGCACAGATACGCAGTATTTT
TRBD2	NA	TRBV5-1	TRBJ2-7	CASSFAGGAYEQYF	TGCGCCAGCAGCTTCGCCGGGGGGGCCTACGAGCAGTACTTC
NA	NA	TRBV11-2	TRBJ2-3	CASSSSLVGVRAPTDTQYF	TGTGCCAGCAGCTCAAGCTTAGTTGGAGTGAGAGCCCCCACAGATACGCAGTATTTT
NA	once	TRBV7-9	TRBJ1-4	CASSWDNRRPNEKLFF	TGTGCCAGCAGCTGGGATAACAGGCGGCCGAATGAAAAACTGTTTTTT
NA	many	TRBV10-2	TRBJ2-1	CASSDWWASDRLVSNEQFF	TGCGCCAGCAGTGACTGGTGGGCTAGCGACCGACTTGTTAGCAATGAGCAGTTCTTC
TRBD2	NA	TRBV3-1/TRBV3-2	TRBJ2-7	CASSQGLAGEQYF	TGTGCCAGCAGCCAAGGTCTAGCGGGCGAGCAGTACTTC
TRBD1	NA	TRBV5-1	TRBJ2-1	CASSHEPGQGYNEQFF	TGCGCCAGCAGCCACGAACCGGGACAGGGCTACAATGAGCAGTTCTTC
NA	NA	TRBV7-9	TRBJ2-7	CASSTTGTKSYYEQYF	TGTGCCAGCAGCACTACCGGGACAAAGTCTTACTACGAGCAGTACTTC
NA	NA	TRBV7-9	TRBJ1-1	CASSARNTEAFF	TGTGCCAGCAGCGCCAGGAACACTGAAGCTTTCTTT
NA	NA	TRBV19	TRBJ1-5	CASSIGTGGQPQHF	TGTGCCAGTAGTATAGGTACAGGCGGTCAGCCCCAGCATTTT
NA	NA	TRBV5-1	TRBJ2-7	CASSLDASGLYEQYF	TGCGCCAGCAGCTTGGATGCTTCCGGACTATACGAGCAGTACTTC
TRBD1	NA	TRBV19	TRBJ2-2	CASSIVRGQGYTGELFF	TGTGCCAGTAGTATAGTGAGGGGACAGGGGTACACCGGGGAGCTGTTTTTT
NA	once	TRBV4-2	TRBJ1-1	CASSQDQGIGGITEAFF	TGTGCCAGCAGCCAAGATCAGGGGATCGGAGGAATCACTGAAGCTTTCTTT
NA	NA	TRBV9	TRBJ2-3	CASSVDRVTDTQYF	TGTGCCAGCAGCGTTGATCGCGTCACAGATACGCAGTATTTT
NA	NA	TRBV7-2	TRBJ2-5	CASSLASRVGETQYF	TGTGCCAGCAGCTTAGCGTCGCGGGTAGGGGAGACCCAGTACTTC
NA	few	TRBV5-5	TRBJ1-6	CASRAGLSDSPLHF	TGTGCCAGCAGAGCGGGGTTATCGGATTCACCCCTCCACTTT
NA	NA	TRBV3-1/TRBV3-2	TRBJ2-3	CASSQVRGTDTQYF	TGTGCCAGCAGCCAAGTTCGGGGGACAGATACGCAGTATTTT
TRBD2	NA	TRBV11-2	TRBJ2-5	CASTPRLAGSPETQYF	TGTGCCAGCACCCCGAGACTAGCGGGAAGTCCGGAGACCCAGTACTTC
TRBD1	NA	TRBV28	TRBJ2-3	CASSLAGQGKDTQYF	TGTGCCAGCAGTCTCGCGGGACAGGGCAAAGATACGCAGTATTTT
NA	NA	TRBV12-5	TRBJ1-5	CASGLISLLGGGGNQPQHF	TGTGCTAGTGGTTTGATTTCGCTTCTTGGGGGAGGGGGCAATCAGCCCCAGCATTTT
NA	NA	TRBV4-2	TRBJ2-5	CASSQDQMLAQYF	TGTGCCAGCAGCCAAGACCAGATGCTGGCCCAGTACTTC
TRBD1	NA	TRBV2	TRBJ2-7	CASTEAHRGRRLEQYF	TGTGCCAGCACGGAGGCCCACAGGGGGCGACGACTCGAGCAGTACTTC
NA	NA	TRBV2	TRBJ2-7	CASKFTRFYEQYF	TGTGCCAGCAAGTTCACTAGGTTCTACGAGCAGTACTTC
TRBD1	NA	TRBV3-1/TRBV3-2	TRBJ2-2	CASSSRTGSNTGELFF	TGTGCCAGCAGCTCCCGGACAGGGTCGAACACCGGGGAGCTGTTTTTT
NA	once	TRBV2	TRBJ1-5	CASSERFYNQPQHF	TGTGCCAGCAGTGAGCGCTTCTACAATCAGCCCCAGCATTTT
NA	NA	TRBV5-1	TRBJ1-1	CASSSMDRDTEAFF	TGCGCCAGCAGCTCGATGGACAGAGACACTGAAGCTTTCTTT
NA	NA	TRBV10-3	TRBJ2-1	CAISSSSGRDNEQFF	TGTGCCATCAGTAGTAGTAGCGGTCGGGACAATGAGCAGTTCTTC
TRBD1	NA	TRBV2	TRBJ2-1	CASKGGQGTPQQFF	TGTGCCAGCAAAGGTGGACAGGGGACCCCCCAGCAGTTCTTC
TRBD2	NA	TRBV3-1/TRBV3-2	TRBJ2-1	CASSQDSAGGSEQFF	TGTGCCAGCAGCCAGGACTCAGCGGGAGGGAGTGAGCAGTTCTTC
NA	NA	TRBV7-6	TRBJ2-2	CASSLEAGWNTGELFF	TGTGCCAGCAGCTTAGAGGCGGGTTGGAACACCGGGGAGCTGTTTTTT
NA	NA	TRBV2	TRBJ1-4	CASSLRHERNEKLFF	TGTGCCAGCAGTTTGCGACACGAGAGAAATGAAAAACTGTTTTTT
TRBD2	NA	TRBV5-4	TRBJ2-5	CASSLRLAGQETQYF	TGTGCCAGCAGCCTAAGACTAGCGGGACAAGAGACCCAGTACTTC
TRBD2	NA	TRBV20-1	TRBJ2-1	CSASTAGGPGNEQFF	TGCAGTGCTAGTACAGCGGGAGGGCCTGGAAATGAGCAGTTCTTC
TRBD2	NA	TRBV18	TRBJ2-2	CASSPRTSGIVGWNTGELFF	TGTGCCAGCTCACCGCGGACTAGCGGGATCGTGGGTTGGAACACCGGGGAGCTGTTTTTT
NA	NA	TRBV4-2	TRBJ1-5	CASSQGQGQPQHF	TGTGCCAGCAGCCAAGGTCAGGGACAGCCCCAGCATTTT
NA	few	TRBV27	TRBJ2-7	CASSLFQGDEQYF	TGTGCCAGCAGTTTATTTCAAGGGGACGAGCAGTACTTC
TRBD2	NA	TRBV2	TRBJ2-1	CASSPGLARVDEQFF	TGTGCCAGCAGTCCGGGACTAGCGAGAGTGGATGAGCAGTTCTTC
TRBD1	NA	TRBV2	TRBJ2-2	CASSGPRTGTGELFF	TGTGCCAGCAGTGGCCCGCGGACAGGGACCGGGGAGCTGTTTTTT
NA	NA	TRBV10-3	TRBJ1-2	CAISDPAGLDTYGYTF	TGTGCCATCAGTGACCCGGCGGGGCTCGATACCTATGGCTACACCTTC
NA	NA	TRBV2	TRBJ2-1	CASSAGFEQFF	TGTGCCAGCAGTGCGGGATTTGAGCAGTTCTTC
TRBD1	NA	TRBV6-1	TRBJ2-1	CASSDQQGAYNEQFF	TGTGCCAGCAGTGACCAACAGGGGGCATACAATGAGCAGTTCTTC
NA	NA	TRBV7-9	TRBJ2-7	CASSLQGYEQYF	TGTGCCAGCAGCCTACAGGGATACGAGCAGTACTTC
TRBD1	NA	TRBV6-5	TRBJ2-1	CASSADRGWGEQFF	TGTGCCAGCAGCGCGGACAGGGGGTGGGGTGAGCAGTTCTTC